This T cell receptor (beta chain) originates from a study of blood T cell repertoires in COVID-19. Overall study: Sites across the United States, Italy and Spain contributed samples from acute and convalescent COVID-19. PBMCs, B-cell-depleted T cells, or T cells were the source of the cDNA or gDNA that made up the material.

In germline, CDR1 is LGHNA, CDR2 YSLEER. The CDR3 spans 18 residues. V was clipped by 0 bases and J by 5 bases; unmatched bases: 11. Per the original data handling: Estimation of nucleated cell counts relied on the amplification of reference gene primers. Clones were read by immunoSEQ multiplex PCR, and TCRdb kept only the in-frame ones, dropping some. V and J calls and clone size come straight from that table; D and trimming were deduced from the DNA. The repertoire consists of around 150,000 clones, with 80% occurring once and the leading ten covering more than 4%. The source of this sequence is a woman between 45 and 60 years old with acute or convalescent COVID-19. The V gene is TRBV4-3, the J gene TRBJ2-2, with 8 bases aligning to TRBD1. Input material: peripheral blood. The CDR3 loop reads CASSQDPSAHRGTGELFF. The CDR3 region has the DNA TGCGCCAGCAGCCAAGATCCGTCAGCCCACAGGGGGACCGGGGAGCTGTTTTTT.